The text below deals with one TCR beta chain. Its antigen is still unknown. This sample was taken from a study of cytomegalovirus exposure and HLA in healthy donors. Overall study findings and caveats: Diagnosis of cytomegalovirus status made by the classifier reportedly showed high specificity and sensitivity.

Trimming stripped 3 bases from V and 3 bases from J, with 19 bases between. Germline-derived CDR1 and CDR2 are SGHRS and YFSETQ. This CDR3 contains 16 residues. TCRdb keeps only in-frame clones here, not all; method: immunoSEQ multiplex PCR. This table holds fewer than 200,000 clones, 80% to 90% found once. This clonotype originated in a woman under 40 in good health and CMV-seronegative. Sequencing was performed on PBMCs. The chain combines TRBV5-1 with TRBJ2-7; D is possibly TRBD1 (5 bases). Written as DNA, the CDR3 is TGCGCCAGCAGCTCCGTACCACAGGTAGAAATCTACGAGCAGTACTTC. The encoded protein is CASSSVPQVEIYEQYF.